These T cell receptor beta chains were read from a single sample in a study of identical twins. TCRdb itself ran the 5' RACE reads through MiXCR, one entry per CDR3 protein. The sample has more than 400,000 distinct CDR3 sequences, about 16% seen once. This sample also belongs to another study, concerning yellow fever vaccine responses in identical twins.

Sequenced: CD4+ T cells sorted from blood. The receptors originated from a woman between 18 and 29 years old in good health. Each CDR3 is given with its conserved first and last residue. D genes are given only for firm matches. A row's size may be missing; if present it is once, few, many or a size class.

TRBJ1-1	TRBV6-1	.	.	CASRITGTNTEAFF	TGTGCCAGCAGGATCACAGGGACTAACACTGAAGCTTTCTTT
TRBJ1-1	TRBV27	TRBD1	few	CASSFLTGAGTEAFF	TGTGCCAGCAGTTTCCTTACAGGGGCCGGGACTGAAGCTTTCTTT
TRBJ2-4	TRBV12-3/TRBV12-4	.	.	CASSHSTGTKNIQYF	TGTGCCAGCAGCCATTCCACAGGGACGAAAAACATTCAGTACTTC
TRBJ2-1	TRBV20-1	.	few	CSARTLDSSYNEQFF	TGCAGTGCTAGGACCCTGGACAGCTCCTACAATGAGCAGTTCTTC
TRBJ2-3	TRBV12-3/TRBV12-4	.	few	CASSFRGKEDTQYF	TGTGCCAGCAGTTTTCGGGGTAAAGAAGATACGCAGTATTTT
TRBJ2-2	TRBV10-3	TRBD1	.	CAATSGGANTGELFF	TGTGCCGCCACCTCAGGGGGCGCGAACACCGGGGAGCTGTTTTTT
TRBJ1-1	TRBV5-1	TRBD1	.	CASSSDRGRGTEAFF	TGCGCCAGCAGCTCGGACAGGGGGCGCGGTACTGAAGCTTTCTTT
TRBJ2-1	TRBV6-1	TRBD2	.	CATAGSGRNEQFF	TGTGCCACCGCGGGTAGCGGGCGCAATGAGCAGTTCTTC
TRBJ1-6	TRBV2	.	.	CASSDLQIGGSPLHF	TGTGCCAGCAGTGATTTACAGATTGGGGGTTCACCCCTCCACTTT
TRBJ2-1	TRBV10-3	TRBD1	few	CAIARQGPDEQFF	TGTGCCATCGCCCGACAGGGGCCCGATGAGCAGTTCTTC
TRBJ2-2	TRBV20-1	.	few	CSARGGGRRGTNTGELFF	TGCAGTGCTAGAGGTGGAGGGAGGCGGGGGACAAACACCGGGGAGCTGTTTTTT
TRBJ1-1	TRBV12-3/TRBV12-4	.	many	CASRSGRIEAFF	TGTGCCAGCAGGTCCGGTCGGATTGAAGCTTTCTTT
TRBJ2-2	TRBV6-5	TRBD2	few	CASSYRIRPGLAGGPISNTGELFF	TGTGCCAGCAGTTACCGAATCCGCCCCGGGCTAGCGGGAGGGCCGATCTCAAACACCGGGGAGCTGTTTTTT
TRBJ2-1	TRBV3-1	TRBD1	.	CASSQGTGGASNEQFF	TGTGCCAGCAGCCAAGGGACAGGGGGCGCCTCAAATGAGCAGTTCTTC
TRBJ2-3	TRBV14	TRBD2	.	CASSQVTSGSTDTQYF	TGTGCCAGCAGCCAAGTTACTAGCGGGAGTACAGATACGCAGTATTTT
TRBJ2-3	TRBV3-1	.	few	CASSQDGSGGHSYF	TGTGCCAGCAGCCAAGATGGATCGGGGGGCCATTCGTATTTT
TRBJ1-5	TRBV20-1	.	.	CSARDEPGIQPQHF	TGCAGTGCTAGAGATGAACCAGGGATACAGCCCCAGCATTTT
TRBJ2-1	TRBV7-9	TRBD2	many	CARTTSDSNEQFF	TGTGCCAGGACCACTAGCGACTCCAATGAGCAGTTCTTC
TRBJ1-2	TRBV29-1	.	.	CSVSWTENYGYTF	TGCAGCGTGAGTTGGACAGAGAACTATGGCTACACCTTC
TRBJ2-1	TRBV4-1	TRBD1	.	CASSQGAGTEGEQFF	TGCGCCAGCAGCCAAGGGGCCGGGACAGAAGGTGAGCAGTTCTTC
TRBJ2-1	TRBV7-6	.	.	CASSLVSGTTYNEQFF	TGTGCCAGCAGCTTAGTCTCTGGGACAACCTACAATGAGCAGTTCTTC
TRBJ2-1	TRBV4-1	.	.	CASSLWYYNEQFF	TGCGCCAGCAGCCTTTGGTACTACAATGAGCAGTTCTTC
TRBJ2-3	TRBV12-3/TRBV12-4	TRBD1	many	CASAKGQGLTDTQYF	TGTGCCAGCGCTAAGGGACAGGGTCTCACAGATACGCAGTATTTT
TRBJ1-3	TRBV6-5	TRBD1	.	CASSSGTATGNTIYF	TGTGCCAGCAGTTCTGGGACAGCAACTGGAAACACCATATATTTT
TRBJ2-1	TRBV14	TRBD2	once	CASSHITGTTHNEQFF	TGTGCCAGCAGCCATATAACCGGGACTACTCACAATGAGCAGTTCTTC
TRBJ2-7	TRBV20-1	TRBD2	.	CSARRSGSSYEQYF	TGCAGTGCTCGTCGCAGCGGGAGCTCCTACGAGCAGTACTTC
TRBJ1-1	TRBV7-9	.	.	CASSFGTNTEAFF	TGTGCCAGCAGCTTCGGGACGAACACTGAAGCTTTCTTT
TRBJ1-2	TRBV11-2	TRBD1	.	CASSFEIYLRQGRDYGYTF	TGTGCCAGCAGCTTCGAAATCTATTTACGACAGGGACGGGACTATGGCTACACCTTC
TRBJ2-5	TRBV12-3/TRBV12-4	TRBD2	.	CASSSSGSKLETQYF	TGTGCCAGCAGTTCTAGCGGGAGTAAACTAGAGACCCAGTACTTC
TRBJ2-1	TRBV20-1	TRBD2	few	CSARSLPGLASNEQFF	TGCAGTGCTAGATCCTTACCGGGACTAGCAAGCAATGAGCAGTTCTTC
TRBJ2-3	TRBV20-1	.	.	CSARNGTWGTDTQYF	TGCAGTGCTAGAAATGGGACCTGGGGCACAGATACGCAGTATTTT
TRBJ1-1	TRBV27	.	.	CASSLYSGGGTSEAFF	TGTGCCAGCAGTTTATATTCGGGGGGCGGTACCAGCGAAGCTTTCTTT
TRBJ2-5	TRBV3-1	TRBD2	few	CASSQEFRTSGGQETQYF	TGTGCCAGCAGCCAAGAATTTCGGACTAGCGGGGGACAAGAGACCCAGTACTTC
TRBJ2-1	TRBV7-9	TRBD1	few	CASSFTGGDNEQFF	TGTGCCAGCAGCTTCACAGGGGGTGACAATGAGCAGTTCTTC
TRBJ2-7	TRBV6-2/TRBV6-3	TRBD1	.	CASSSPQNRDRRRHEQYF	TGTGCCAGCAGTTCCCCCCAAAACCGGGACAGGAGACGGCACGAGCAGTACTTC
TRBJ2-2	TRBV6-5	.	.	CASSYSSGQNTGELFF	TGTGCCAGCAGTTACTCCTCAGGGCAGAACACCGGGGAGCTGTTTTTT
TRBJ2-7	TRBV6-1	.	few	CASSPHTWGPYEQYF	TGTGCCAGCAGTCCTCACACCTGGGGTCCCTACGAGCAGTACTTC
TRBJ2-2	TRBV24-1	.	.	CATRAGTANTGELFF	TGTGCCACCAGGGCCGGGACGGCTAACACCGGGGAGCTGTTTTTT
TRBJ2-1	TRBV10-3	.	many	CAIRGHSDYNEQFF	TGTGCCATCAGAGGCCACTCTGATTACAATGAGCAGTTCTTC
TRBJ2-5	TRBV28	TRBD1	few	CASSSSGGIGPGVTQYF	TGTGCCAGCAGTTCTTCAGGGGGTATAGGACCAGGGGTGACCCAGTACTTC
TRBJ1-5	TRBV3-1	.	few	CASSHGVNQPQHF	TGTGCCAGCAGCCATGGGGTAAATCAGCCCCAGCATTTT
TRBJ2-7	TRBV29-1	.	many	CSVEVRGSSYEQYF	TGCAGCGTTGAAGTCCGGGGGAGTTCCTACGAGCAGTACTTC
TRBJ2-7	TRBV6-1	TRBD2	.	CASSLGVLAGVEQYF	TGTGCCAGCAGCCTGGGGGTACTAGCGGGAGTTGAGCAGTACTTC
TRBJ1-2	TRBV2	.	.	CASNRDTNYGYTF	TGTGCCAGCAACAGGGACACTAACTATGGCTACACCTTC
TRBJ2-3	TRBV20-1	TRBD2	.	CSAGTSGVLTDTQYF	TGCAGTGCTGGGACTAGCGGGGTACTCACAGATACGCAGTATTTT
TRBJ2-3	TRBV29-1	.	.	CSVVLVGDTQYF	TGCAGCGTTGTGTTAGTCGGGGATACGCAGTATTTT
TRBJ2-6	TRBV5-1	.	.	CASSLGDLGRGANVLTF	TGCGCCAGCAGCTTGGGAGACTTGGGACGTGGGGCCAACGTCCTGACTTTC
TRBJ2-1	TRBV6-1	.	.	CASSEAVGGAFNEQFF	TGTGCCAGCAGTGAAGCGGTCGGGGGCGCCTTCAATGAGCAGTTCTTC
TRBJ2-4	TRBV2	.	.	CASTAGPRTTAKNIQYF	TGTGCCAGCACGGCAGGGCCCCGCACTACGGCCAAAAACATTCAGTACTTC
TRBJ1-2	TRBV6-1	TRBD1	.	CASSPWTGGGYGYTF	TGTGCCAGCAGCCCGTGGACAGGGGGCGGCTATGGCTACACCTTC
TRBJ2-1	TRBV24-1	TRBD2	.	CATSDPKKLAGVHREQFF	TGTGCCACCAGTGACCCCAAAAAACTAGCGGGAGTTCACAGGGAGCAGTTCTTC
TRBJ2-5	TRBV4-1	.	many	CASSQGPQETQYF	TGCGCCAGCAGCCAAGGGCCGCAAGAGACCCAGTACTTC
TRBJ1-1	TRBV3-1	.	.	CASSRGGGGRGNTEAFF	TGTGCCAGCAGCCGGGGAGGGGGGGGCCGTGGGAACACTGAAGCTTTCTTT